The rows below give T cell receptor beta chains drawn from one sample of a study of response to subunit inactivated influenza vaccine. One entry per CDR3 protein results from TCRdb running MiXCR on the RT-PCR reads. The table shows 800,000 to 1,000,000 distinct CDR3 sequences, with 21% occurring only once. The sample consisted of PBMCs from blood, taken roughly 5 days after vaccination. The origin of the receptors is a man in his fifties or sixties who received an inactivated influenza vaccine. Each CDR3 is given with its conserved first and last residue. Fields, in order: D gene, J gene, clone size, CDR3 length, V gene, CDR3 protein, CDR3 DNA. The D gene is left open where the match is weak. Clone size is stated in some rows and not others, as once, few, many or a class when expanded.

NA,TRBJ2-7,few,14,TRBV6-5,CASSYRGSSYEQYF,TGTGCCAGCAGTTACCGGGGGAGCTCCTACGAGCAGTACTTC
TRBD1,TRBJ2-2,NA,13,TRBV12-3/TRBV12-4,CASTQGAAGELFF,TGTGCCAGCACGCAGGGGGCGGCCGGGGAGCTGTTTTTT
NA,TRBJ1-2,few,11,TRBV5-1,CASPLRIGYTF,TGCGCCAGCCCACTTAGAATTGGCTACACCTTC
NA,TRBJ2-5,NA,11,TRBV25-1,CASLAFETQYF,TGTGCCTCACTAGCATTTGAGACCCAGTACTTC
NA,TRBJ1-5,few,15,TRBV18,CASSPLGGSRQPQHF,TGTGCCAGCTCACCACTCGGGGGATCGAGGCAGCCCCAGCATTTT
TRBD2,TRBJ2-1,NA,15,TRBV5-6,CASSSKNARTSEQFF,TGTGCCAGCAGCTCTAAAAACGCAAGGACTAGTGAGCAGTTCTTC
TRBD1,TRBJ1-6,few,17,TRBV18,CASSFRDRATVNSPLHF,TGTGCCAGCTCATTCCGGGACAGGGCTACCGTGAATTCACCCCTCCACTTT
TRBD2,TRBJ2-5,NA,15,TRBV5-1,CASNPSSGSGETQYF,TGCGCCAGTAATCCGAGTAGCGGGAGTGGCGAGACCCAGTACTTC
TRBD1,TRBJ2-2,few,15,TRBV5-1,CASSPRQGITGELFF,TGCGCCAGCAGCCCGAGACAGGGTATCACCGGGGAGCTGTTTTTT
TRBD2,TRBJ2-2,few,15,TRBV12-3/TRBV12-4,CASTATSGRAGELFF,TGTGCCAGCACCGCGACTAGCGGGAGGGCTGGGGAGCTGTTTTTT
NA,TRBJ2-7,many,13,TRBV20-1,CSARRTLSYEQYF,TGCAGTGCTAGGCGGACCCTTTCCTACGAGCAGTACTTC
TRBD2,TRBJ2-1,few,16,TRBV7-6,CASSLAQGLADNEQFF,TGTGCCAGCAGCTTAGCCCAGGGACTAGCGGACAATGAGCAGTTCTTC
TRBD2,TRBJ2-1,NA,16,TRBV20-1,CSARASLAGTYNEQFF,TGCAGTGCTAGAGCAAGCCTAGCGGGGACCTACAATGAGCAGTTCTTC
NA,TRBJ2-5,NA,16,TRBV21-1,CASSKAERGGQETQYF,TGTGCCAGCAGCAAAGCGGAGCGGGGGGGCCAAGAGACCCAGTACTTC
NA,TRBJ1-1,few,14,TRBV18,CASSPKGRNTEAFF,TGTGCCAGCTCACCAAAAGGGAGAAACACTGAAGCTTTCTTT
NA,TRBJ2-7,few,13,TRBV5-1,CASSLDSETGQYF,TGCGCCAGCAGCTTGGATAGCGAGACGGGGCAGTACTTC
TRBD1,TRBJ1-1,NA,14,TRBV7-2,CASSPDRGSTEAFF,TGTGCCAGCAGCCCAGACAGGGGGAGCACTGAAGCTTTCTTT
TRBD2,TRBJ2-3,NA,17,TRBV20-1,CSARDRSLAGITDTQYF,TGCAGTGCTAGAGATAGGTCGCTAGCGGGGATTACAGATACGCAGTATTTT
TRBD2,TRBJ2-1,once,16,TRBV12-3/TRBV12-4,CASSLPRGGAYNEQFF,TGTGCCAGCAGTCTTCCTCGTGGGGGGGCCTACAATGAGCAGTTCTTC
NA,TRBJ2-5,many,14,TRBV29-1,CSVARVDRQETQYF,TGCAGCGTGGCCCGCGTGGATAGACAAGAGACCCAGTACTTC
TRBD2,TRBJ2-5,NA,15,TRBV5-1,CASRPMRGDQETQYF,TGCGCCAGCAGGCCAATGCGGGGGGACCAAGAGACCCAGTACTTC
TRBD2,TRBJ2-7,many,16,TRBV6-5,CASSYSKGLATYEQYF,TGTGCCAGCAGTTACTCGAAAGGACTAGCGACTTACGAGCAGTACTTC
TRBD2,TRBJ2-3,few,21,TRBV20-1,CSARHIGLAGGVSLFTDTQYF,TGCAGTGCTAGACATATTGGTCTAGCGGGGGGAGTCTCCCTTTTCACAGATACGCAGTATTTT
NA,TRBJ2-5,many,15,TRBV4-2,CASSQDLIMGETQYF,TGTGCCAGCAGCCAAGATTTGATCATGGGGGAGACCCAGTACTTC
TRBD1,TRBJ2-5,NA,16,TRBV28,CASSLVGQGLTETQYF,TGTGCCAGCAGTTTAGTGGGACAGGGACTAACAGAGACCCAGTACTTC
NA,TRBJ2-1,NA,14,TRBV27,CASKRHSPPDEQFF,TGTGCCAGCAAACGTCACAGCCCCCCTGATGAGCAGTTCTTC
NA,TRBJ2-1,NA,15,TRBV24-1,CATSDRIYSYNEQFF,TGTGCCACCAGTGATAGAATTTACTCCTACAATGAGCAGTTCTTC
TRBD1,TRBJ2-7,few,12,TRBV7-9,CAIGSGGYEQYF,TGTGCCATCGGCTCAGGGGGCTACGAGCAGTACTTC
TRBD1,TRBJ2-7,few,13,TRBV10-3,CAALGQDNYEQYF,TGTGCCGCTCTGGGACAGGACAACTACGAGCAGTACTTC
TRBD1,TRBJ2-3,NA,16,TRBV7-2,CASSPTGGRLTDTQYF,TGTGCCAGCAGCCCGACAGGGGGAAGGTTGACAGATACGCAGTATTTT
NA,TRBJ2-2,NA,17,TRBV4-3,CASSWAYQARNTGELFF,TGCGCCAGCAGCTGGGCATACCAGGCGAGGAACACCGGGGAGCTGTTTTTT
NA,TRBJ2-3,few,14,TRBV7-2,CASSGAGGPDTQYF,TGTGCCAGCAGCGGGGCTGGGGGGCCTGATACGCAGTATTTT
NA,TRBJ2-5,many,16,TRBV5-1,CASSLETQRSQETQYF,TGCGCCAGCAGCTTGGAGACCCAGCGGAGCCAAGAGACCCAGTACTTC
TRBD2,TRBJ2-7,few,15,TRBV5-1,CASSWTSGPTYEQYF,TGCGCCAGCAGTTGGACTAGCGGGCCTACCTACGAGCAGTACTTC
NA,TRBJ1-2,NA,12,TRBV18,CASSPAGDGYTF,TGTGCCAGCTCACCCGCCGGGGATGGCTACACCTTC
NA,TRBJ2-5,few,15,TRBV11-2,CASSPLLTNQETQYF,TGTGCCAGCAGCCCCCTACTGACAAACCAAGAGACCCAGTACTTC
TRBD2,TRBJ2-1,NA,16,TRBV5-1,CASSLEAGRPYNEQFF,TGCGCCAGCAGCTTGGAGGCCGGGAGGCCCTACAATGAGCAGTTCTTC
NA,TRBJ1-1,few,13,TRBV14,CASSQQQGPQAFF,TGTGCCAGCAGCCAGCAACAGGGACCCCAAGCTTTCTTT
NA,TRBJ2-7,NA,14,TRBV28,CASSFHTGSYEQYF,TGTGCCAGCAGCTTCCATACAGGCTCCTACGAGCAGTACTTC
NA,TRBJ1-1,NA,15,TRBV5-1,CASRPSRGELTEAFF,TGCGCCAGCAGACCCTCCCGTGGGGAGTTAACTGAAGCTTTCTTT
NA,TRBJ2-1,NA,15,TRBV5-1,CASSLRAGGFDEQFF,TGCGCCAGCAGCTTGCGCGCTGGCGGTTTCGATGAGCAGTTCTTC
NA,TRBJ2-5,few,13,TRBV12-3/TRBV12-4,CASNPSGPGAQYF,TGTGCCAGCAACCCATCTGGGCCCGGGGCCCAGTACTTC
TRBD1,TRBJ2-5,NA,15,TRBV4-1,CASSRTGPYQETQYF,TGCGCCAGCAGCAGGACAGGGCCGTACCAAGAGACCCAGTACTTC
NA,TRBJ2-1,NA,14,TRBV20-1,CSARLRTEYNEQFF,TGCAGTGCGAGGCTCCGGACAGAGTACAATGAGCAGTTCTTC
TRBD2,TRBJ2-3,few,15,TRBV7-2,CASSLDGTRLNTQYF,TGTGCCAGCAGCTTAGACGGGACTAGACTGAATACGCAGTATTTT
NA,TRBJ1-6,NA,15,TRBV20-1,CSARARGVGNSPLHF,TGCAGTGCTAGAGCTCGGGGGGTGGGGAATTCACCCCTCCACTTT
TRBD1,TRBJ1-2,NA,14,TRBV12-3/TRBV12-4,CASSLGTGADGYTF,TGTGCCAGCAGTTTAGGGACAGGGGCGGATGGCTACACCTTC
TRBD1,TRBJ2-2,few,17,TRBV5-1,CASSLEPGTANTGELFF,TGCGCCAGCAGCTTGGAGCCTGGGACAGCGAACACCGGGGAGCTGTTTTTT
NA,TRBJ2-3,NA,13,TRBV5-1,CASSLGDITTQYF,TGCGCCAGCAGCTTGGGGGACATCACTACGCAGTATTTT
TRBD1,TRBJ2-5,NA,16,TRBV7-2,CASSLLSRGRGETQYF,TGTGCCAGCAGCTTATTGTCCAGGGGGCGAGGGGAGACCCAGTACTTC
TRBD1,TRBJ2-7,many,14,TRBV20-1,CSAREPGQGYEQYF,TGCAGTGCTAGAGAGCCGGGACAGGGCTACGAGCAGTACTTC
TRBD2,TRBJ2-1,many,14,TRBV5-1,CASSLASGYNEQFF,TGCGCCAGCAGCTTGGCTAGCGGGTACAATGAGCAGTTCTTC
TRBD1,TRBJ2-3,NA,15,TRBV5-1,CASSLATGLADTQYF,TGCGCCAGCAGCTTGGCGACAGGGTTGGCAGATACGCAGTATTTT
NA,TRBJ2-5,few,15,TRBV10-3,CAISEPSASRLTQYF,TGTGCCATCAGTGAGCCCAGCGCTAGCCGGTTGACCCAGTACTTC
NA,TRBJ1-1,NA,13,TRBV6-2/TRBV6-3,CASSFDRYTEAFF,TGTGCCAGCAGTTTTGACAGGTACACTGAAGCTTTCTTT
NA,TRBJ2-7,few,14,TRBV28,CASSFRAATREQYF,TGTGCCAGCAGTTTTAGGGCGGCAACTCGGGAGCAGTACTTC
NA,TRBJ2-1,NA,17,TRBV3-1,CASSQVRPFSSYNELFF,TGTGCCAGCAGCCAAGTCCGGCCGTTCAGCTCCTACAATGAGCTGTTCTTC
NA,TRBJ2-3,few,16,TRBV7-2,CASSTWWGTSTDTQYF,TGTGCCAGCAGCACCTGGTGGGGGACTAGCACAGATACGCAGTATTTT
NA,TRBJ2-2,many,13,TRBV7-2,CASSFRSTGELFF,TGTGCCAGCAGCTTCAGAAGCACCGGGGAGCTGTTTTTT